This TCR beta chain is drawn from a study of blood T cell repertoires in COVID-19. Looking at the study overall: Samples taken during acute and convalescent COVID-19 were collected in the United States, Italy and Spain. PBMCs, B-cell-depleted T cells, or T cells provided the cDNA or gDNA that made up the material.

Germline V gene lookup returns CDR1 KGHSH and CDR2 LQKENI. With 4 bases clipped from V and 5 bases from J, the junction kept 6 bases outside the gene matches. The length of the CDR3 is 14 residues. Study processing details: From reference gene primer amplification, estimates of nucleated cell counts were derived. Generated by immunoSEQ multiplex PCR, the TCRdb table keeps only in-frame clones and is missing some. V, J and clone size are taken as reported in that table, and D and trimming were inferred from the DNA itself. The sample has 100,000 to 150,000 clones; about three quarters are singletons. The sequence derives from a human donor with acute or convalescent COVID-19. The donor label of this sample is uncertain. The chain is built from TRBV18 and TRBJ2-3, with 7 positions matching TRBD1. Sequenced: peripheral blood. The CDR3 sequence: CASSQEQGIDTQYF. The CDR3 DNA is TGTGCCAGCTCACAGGAACAGGGGATAGATACGCAGTATTTT.